Listed below are T cell receptor beta chains from one sample, sequenced in a study of blood T cell repertoires in COVID-19. Profiling relied on immunoSEQ multiplex PCR, and the TCRdb table lists in-frame clones only, not all of them. The repertoire includes approximately 200,000 clones, over 80% of them detected once, and 1.2% sits in the top ten. Material: PBMCs or T cells enriched from blood (not recorded which). These receptors all come from a man aged 25 to 40 who had recovered from COVID-19. Both conserved end residues are trimmed from each CDR3.

>TRBJ1-1|TRBV9
ASSVAEETEAF
>TRBJ1-2|TRBV7-2
ASSMAERGYGYT
>TRBJ2-2|TRBV5-1
ASRDRGTSGGTGELF
>TRBJ1-6|TRBV2
ASTPGHDNSPLH
>TRBJ2-6|TRBV2
ASSRNRQFSGANVLT
>TRBJ1-1|TRBV9
ASSVEGGRSEAF
>TRBJ2-5|TRBV5-8
ASSLLQGPETQY
>TRBJ1-3|TRBV7-2
ASSPREARGNTIY
>TRBJ1-2|TRBV5-1
ASSLGQENYGYT
>TRBJ1-4|TRBV25-1
ASSELQGDEKLF
>TRBJ1-2|TRBV6-5
ASSYRQGVDGYT
>TRBJ2-2|TRBV2
ASSGDSNTGELF
>TRBJ2-1|TRBV4-1
ASSQVLVGLNEQF
>TRBJ2-5|TRBV24-1
ATSGGRERETQY
>TRBJ2-5|TRBV30
AWSAASGQETQY
>TRBJ2-7|TRBV7-2
ASSLVNRGHITYEQY
>TRBJ1-6|TRBV27
ASSLEGVYNSPLH
>TRBJ2-7|TRBV4-1
ASSHRQGELISYEQY
>TRBJ2-2|TRBV4-2
ASSQDAGAGELF
>TRBJ1-1|TRBV6-5
ASSPTGGMNTEAF
>TRBJ1-4|TRBV7-9
ASSLFTDSGEKLF
>TRBJ1-5|TRBV10-3
AISEGAENQPQH
>TRBJ2-2|TRBV5-1
ASSLGTGGYTGELF
>TRBJ1-5|TRBV24-1
ATSDTGSNQPQH
>TRBJ1-1|TRBV15
ATTKGSRGDTEAF
>TRBJ1-5|TRBV5-8
ASSRSLNQPQH
>TRBJ2-5|TRBV30
AWNTIGGETQY
>TRBJ2-7|TRBV2
ASSVGGDSYEQY
>TRBJ2-2|TRBV28
ASSPGQGRGELF
>TRBJ1-3|TRBV18
ASSPHPSGGGNTIY
>TRBJ2-1|TRBV7-9
ASSPNVGVKDEQF
>TRBJ1-1|TRBV7-8
ASSFTFGDLNTEAF
>TRBJ2-7|TRBV19
ASSPGTSAYEQY